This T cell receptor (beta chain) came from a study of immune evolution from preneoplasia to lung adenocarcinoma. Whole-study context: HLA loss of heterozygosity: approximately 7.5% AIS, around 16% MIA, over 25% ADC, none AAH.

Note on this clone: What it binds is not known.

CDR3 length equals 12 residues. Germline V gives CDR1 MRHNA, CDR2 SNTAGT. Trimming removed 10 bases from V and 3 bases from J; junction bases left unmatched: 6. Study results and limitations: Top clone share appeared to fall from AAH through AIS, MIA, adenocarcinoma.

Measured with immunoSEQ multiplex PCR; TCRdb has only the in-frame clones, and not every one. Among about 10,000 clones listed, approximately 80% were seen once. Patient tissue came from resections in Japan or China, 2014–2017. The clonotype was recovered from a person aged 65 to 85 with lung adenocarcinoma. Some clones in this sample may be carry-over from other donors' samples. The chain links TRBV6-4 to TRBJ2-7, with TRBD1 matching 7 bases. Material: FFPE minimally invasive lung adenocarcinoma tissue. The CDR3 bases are TGTGCCATCTGTGGACAGGACTACGAGCAGTACTTC. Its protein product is CAICGQDYEQYF.